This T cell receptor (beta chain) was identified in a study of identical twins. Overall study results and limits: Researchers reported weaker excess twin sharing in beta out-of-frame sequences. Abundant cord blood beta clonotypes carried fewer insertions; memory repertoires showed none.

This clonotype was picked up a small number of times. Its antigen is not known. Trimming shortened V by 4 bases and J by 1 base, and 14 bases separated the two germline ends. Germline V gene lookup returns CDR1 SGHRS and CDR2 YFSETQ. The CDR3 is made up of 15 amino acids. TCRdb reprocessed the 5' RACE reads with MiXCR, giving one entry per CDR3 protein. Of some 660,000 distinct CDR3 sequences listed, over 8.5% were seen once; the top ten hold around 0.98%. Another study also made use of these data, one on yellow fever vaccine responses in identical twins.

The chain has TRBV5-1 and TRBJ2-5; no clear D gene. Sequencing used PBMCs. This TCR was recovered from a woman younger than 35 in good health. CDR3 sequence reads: CASSGGPSLQETQYF. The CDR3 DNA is TGCGCCAGCAGCGGCGGACCGTCTCTCCAAGAGACCCAGTACTTC. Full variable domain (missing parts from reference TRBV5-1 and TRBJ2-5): KAGVTQTPRYLIKTRGQQVTLSCSPISGHRSVSWYQQTPGQGLQFLFEYFSETQRNKGNFPGRFSGRQFSNSRSEMNVSTLELGDSALYLCASSGGPSLQETQYFGPGTRLLVL.